This entry is about one T cell receptor (beta chain). Antigen specificity is unknown. TCRdb's table, derived via immunoSEQ multiplex PCR, lists solely in-frame clones and lacks some. The data hold about 94,000 clones, with about 91% observed a single time. There are 18 residues in the CDR3. V was cut by 0 bases and J by 1 base, with 15 bases left in between. Germline V gene sequence: CDR1 SEHNR, CDR2 FQNEAQ (reference sequence). This specimen comes from a study of graft-versus-host responses after intestinal transplantation. On the study more broadly: Anti-thymocyte globulin was used for induction in all recipients, who then took tacrolimus and steroids for roughly 3 years. General observations from the study: Recipient bone marrow held GvH clones, some seen earlier in ileum or blood. Across patients carrying graft-donor T cell macrochimerism, allografts held high graft-versus-host to host-versus-graft clonal ratios.

The chain recombines TRBV7-9 with TRBJ2-2, with D tentatively TRBD2 (8 bases). Sample: unstimulated CD8+ T cells sorted from spleen or lymph node cells, taken before intestinal transplant. This TCR was recovered from a human donor who received an intestinal transplant. The CDR3 sequence: CASSLAGRGQMNTGELFF. CDR3 nucleotide sequence: TGTGCCAGCAGCTTAGCCGGGAGGGGACAGATGAACACCGGGGAGCTGTTTTTT.